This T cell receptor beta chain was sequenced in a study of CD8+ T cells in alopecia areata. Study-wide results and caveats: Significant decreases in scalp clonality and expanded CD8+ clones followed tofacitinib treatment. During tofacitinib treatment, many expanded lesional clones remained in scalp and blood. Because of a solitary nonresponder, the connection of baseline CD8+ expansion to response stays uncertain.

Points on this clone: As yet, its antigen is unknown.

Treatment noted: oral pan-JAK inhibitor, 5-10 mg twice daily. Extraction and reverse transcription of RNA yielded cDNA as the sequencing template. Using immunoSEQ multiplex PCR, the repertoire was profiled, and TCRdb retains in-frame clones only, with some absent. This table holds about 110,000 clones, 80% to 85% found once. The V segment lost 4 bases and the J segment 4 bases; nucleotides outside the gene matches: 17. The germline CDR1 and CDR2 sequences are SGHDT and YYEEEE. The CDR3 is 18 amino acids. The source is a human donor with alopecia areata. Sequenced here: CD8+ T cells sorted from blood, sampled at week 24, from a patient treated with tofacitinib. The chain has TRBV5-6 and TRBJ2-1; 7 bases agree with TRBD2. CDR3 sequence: CASSKWIRVRGDYNEQFF. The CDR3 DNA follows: TGTGCCAGCAGCAAATGGATCAGGGTCCGGGGGGATTACAATGAGCAGTTCTTC.